This TCR beta chain originates from a study of T-cell reconstitution after alpha-beta-depleted transplantation in children. Between the trimmed V and J ends, which lost 3 bases and 4 bases, there was a span of 12 bases. The CDR3 is 15 residues long. Germline loops: CDR1 KGHSH, CDR2 LQKENI. Using unique molecular identifiers, the investigators prepared the TCRbeta library. A single record per CDR3 protein comes from TCRdb applying MiXCR to the PCR reads. This sample has more than 250,000 distinct CDR3 sequences, with about 10% found just once. The receptor was derived from a human donor who donated a stem cell graft to a child with SCID. The sequencing used PBMCs from the stem cell graft donor, collected from the stem cell graft. The chain has TRBV18 and TRBJ1-4, with D perhaps matching TRBD1 (6 bases). CDR3 DNA sequence: TGTGCCAGCTCACCGCGGACAGCTTTTAATGAAAAACTGTTTTTT. Translated, it gives CASSPRTAFNEKLFF.